These 10 T cell receptor beta chains were all obtained from the same sample, sequenced in a study of blood T cell repertoires in COVID-19. Clones were read by immunoSEQ multiplex PCR, and TCRdb kept only the in-frame ones, dropping some. The sample consists of fewer than 250,000 clones, 85% to 90% of them appearing once. Sequenced input: peripheral blood. Receptor source: a middle-aged man with COVID-19, enrolled during active disease.

The chain links TRBV11-2 to TRBJ2-5, with D unclear. The germline gives CDR1 SGHAT, CDR2 FQNNGV. The V end lost 2 bases, the J end lost 2 bases, and 6 bases lay between the germline ends. The CDR3 is 13 amino acids. Written as DNA, the CDR3 is TGTGCCAGCAGCTTAATAGCTCAAGAGACCCAGTACTTC. This gives the protein CASSLIAQETQYF.

The CDR3: CASSWRRFNSPLHF. The DNA for the CDR3 is TGTGCCAGCAGTTGGCGGAGATTTAATTCACCCCTCCACTTT. The chain couples TRBV6-2 or TRBV6-3 to TRBJ1-6; D gene ambiguous. The CDR3 loop spans 14 amino acids. Trimming took off 4 bases at V and 6 bases at J, with 10 bases between the two ends. CDR1 is MNHEY and CDR2 is SVGEGT in the germline V gene.

The chain uses TRBV27 and TRBJ1-1; D is unresolved. This CDR3 has 14 residues. Trimming took off 3 bases at V and 1 base at J, with 9 bases between the two ends. Germline CDR1 is MNHEY and CDR2 is SMNVEV (reference sequence). The CDR3 coding sequence is TGTGCCAGCAGTTTCTATCGGGAGAACACTGAAGCTTTCTTT. Its translation is CASSFYRENTEAFF.

V usage is TRBV6-5 and J usage is TRBJ1-6, with 9 bases identical to TRBD1. The CDR3 length is 15 residues. Germline V lookup: CDR1 MNHEY, CDR2 SVGAGI. The V gene end was trimmed by 6 bases and the J gene end by 8 bases; junction bases not matched to a gene: 8. The CDR3 is CASRRGTGLDSPLHF. Here the CDR3 DNA reads TGTGCCAGCAGGAGAGGGACAGGGCTTGATTCACCCCTCCACTTT.

V and J are TRBV5-4 and TRBJ1-6; perhaps TRBD1 as D (5 bases). Trimming pared 3 bases from V and 7 bases from J, leaving 11 bases between. The CDR3 runs to 14 residues. Germline V gene sequence: CDR1 SGHNT, CDR2 YYREEE (reference sequence). CDR3 in amino acids: CASSSSRENSPLHF. DNA for the CDR3: TGTGCCAGCAGCTCTTCCAGGGAAAATTCACCCCTCCACTTT.

This clone was observed once. The gene calls are TRBV6-6 and TRBJ2-1; 12 bases are shared with TRBD2. From germline, CDR1 is MNHNY and CDR2 SVGAGI (reference sequence). The V segment lost 6 bases and the J segment 12 bases; nucleotides outside the gene matches: 15. CDR3 length: 16 amino acids. CDR3 in DNA: TGTGCCAGCAGCCCTTCAGGGACTAGCGGGTCCTGGGGGCAGTTCTTC. It yields the protein CASSPSGTSGSWGQFF.

The CDR3 coding sequence is TGTGCCAGCAGTTTTAAAGGGACTAGCGGGAGTCGCCCCCTTTACAATGAGCAGTTCTTC. Its translation is CASSFKGTSGSRPLYNEQFF. V and J are TRBV27 and TRBJ2-1; 14 nucleotides agree with TRBD2. The CDR3 loop spans 20 amino acids. The ends lost 3 bases at V and 4 bases at J; junction bases unmatched: 14. From germline, CDR1 is MNHEY and CDR2 SMNVEV (reference sequence).

V gene TRBV5-1 combines with J gene TRBJ1-5, with TRBD1 matching 8 bases. This CDR3 comprises 14 residues. J gave up 5 bases and V 1 base, and 2 bases lay outside the gene matches. CDR1 SGHRS and CDR2 YFSETQ come from the germline V gene. The CDR3 reads CASSLTGGDQPQHF. The CDR3 nucleotides are TGCGCCAGCAGCTTGACAGGGGGGGATCAGCCCCAGCATTTT.

The chain employs TRBV4-1 and TRBJ1-4; possibly TRBD1 for D (6 bases). The CDR3 runs 18 residues. From germline, CDR1 is MGHRA and CDR2 YSYEKL. Trimming removed 5 bases at V and 1 base at J, with 20 bases between. The CDR3 protein is CASSATPGTPRTNEKLFF. In DNA, the CDR3 is TGCGCCAGCAGCGCGACTCCCGGGACACCCAGAACTAATGAAAAACTGTTTTTT.

The chain couples TRBV7-2 to TRBJ2-7; D is possibly TRBD1 (6 bases). Per germline, CDR1 SGHTA and CDR2 FQGNSA. The CDR3 runs to 12 residues. Trimming took 7 bases from V and 1 from J, leaving 8 bases between them. In DNA form, the CDR3 reads TGTGCCAGCAAGGGGGTTTCCTACGAGCAGTACTTC. Translation gives CASKGVSYEQYF.